This is a list of T cell receptor beta chains from one sample in a study of vaccination effects on CD4 cells after COVID-19. Their antigen targets remain unknown. Method: immunoSEQ multiplex PCR; TCRdb's copy keeps in-frame clones and lacks some. The sample holds tens of thousands of clones; just under 75% are singletons and the top ten take 2.2%. Sample: CD4+ T cells from PBMCs cultured without peptide, taken after COVID-19 vaccination. All receptors come from a human donor who received a COVID-19 vaccine. CDR3s include the opening cysteine and the closing phenylalanine or tryptophan. A D gene is named only where the DNA matches it firmly. Some rows mark clone size as missing; the rest say once, few, many or name a class of expanded clone.

v_gene: TRBV9; j_gene: TRBJ1-3; d_gene: -; abundance: -; CDR3nt: TGTGCCAGCAGCGTAAACCAGGACTCTGGAAACACCATATATTTT; CDR3aa: CASSVNQDSGNTIYF
v_gene: TRBV6-5; j_gene: TRBJ2-2; d_gene: -; abundance: -; CDR3nt: TGTGCCAGCAGTTACCAGGGCTACACCGGGGAGCTGTTTTTT; CDR3aa: CASSYQGYTGELFF
v_gene: TRBV5-1; j_gene: TRBJ1-1; d_gene: TRBD1; abundance: few; CDR3nt: TGCGCCAGCAGGCGGGACAGTGCCCACATGAACACTGAAGCTTTCTTT; CDR3aa: CASRRDSAHMNTEAFF
v_gene: TRBV4-1; j_gene: TRBJ2-1; d_gene: -; abundance: -; CDR3nt: TGCGCCAGCAGCCTTAGGGACTTTTTAAGCTCCTACAATGAGCAGTTCTTC; CDR3aa: CASSLRDFLSSYNEQFF
v_gene: TRBV2; j_gene: TRBJ1-4; d_gene: -; abundance: once; CDR3nt: TGTGCCAGCAGGAGGTCGGACAGTCGTAATGAAAAACTGTTTTTT; CDR3aa: CASRRSDSRNEKLFF
v_gene: TRBV4-2; j_gene: TRBJ1-3; d_gene: -; abundance: few; CDR3nt: TGTGCCAGCAGCCAAGAACTCTCTGGAAACACCATATATTTT; CDR3aa: CASSQELSGNTIYF
v_gene: TRBV25-1; j_gene: TRBJ1-2; d_gene: TRBD1; abundance: -; CDR3nt: TGTGCCAGCAGTGATCCCCGACAGGGGCGGAGTGGCTACACCTTC; CDR3aa: CASSDPRQGRSGYTF
v_gene: TRBV5-1; j_gene: TRBJ2-5; d_gene: -; abundance: few; CDR3nt: TGCGCCAGCAGCTCGGGACAACACCAAGAGACCCAGTACTTC; CDR3aa: CASSSGQHQETQYF
v_gene: TRBV19; j_gene: TRBJ2-1; d_gene: -; abundance: -; CDR3nt: TGTGCCAGTAGTATAGATCGACAGACCTACAATGAGCAGTTCTTC; CDR3aa: CASSIDRQTYNEQFF
v_gene: TRBV7-9; j_gene: TRBJ1-2; d_gene: -; abundance: few; CDR3nt: TGTGCCAGCAGCGTGGGTCTAGAGGATGGCTACACCTTC; CDR3aa: CASSVGLEDGYTF
v_gene: TRBV7-7; j_gene: TRBJ2-3; d_gene: TRBD2; abundance: -; CDR3nt: TGTGCCAGCAGTCCTAGGACTAGCGGCACAGATACGCAGTATTTT; CDR3aa: CASSPRTSGTDTQYF
v_gene: TRBV20-1; j_gene: TRBJ1-4; d_gene: -; abundance: -; CDR3nt: TGCAGTGCTATTCGACAGGACCAACTGTTTTTT; CDR3aa: CSAIRQDQLFF
v_gene: TRBV2; j_gene: TRBJ2-2; d_gene: -; abundance: -; CDR3nt: TGTGCCAGCAGTGAATTCCCCACCGACAAGAACACCGGGGAGCTGTTTTTT; CDR3aa: CASSEFPTDKNTGELFF